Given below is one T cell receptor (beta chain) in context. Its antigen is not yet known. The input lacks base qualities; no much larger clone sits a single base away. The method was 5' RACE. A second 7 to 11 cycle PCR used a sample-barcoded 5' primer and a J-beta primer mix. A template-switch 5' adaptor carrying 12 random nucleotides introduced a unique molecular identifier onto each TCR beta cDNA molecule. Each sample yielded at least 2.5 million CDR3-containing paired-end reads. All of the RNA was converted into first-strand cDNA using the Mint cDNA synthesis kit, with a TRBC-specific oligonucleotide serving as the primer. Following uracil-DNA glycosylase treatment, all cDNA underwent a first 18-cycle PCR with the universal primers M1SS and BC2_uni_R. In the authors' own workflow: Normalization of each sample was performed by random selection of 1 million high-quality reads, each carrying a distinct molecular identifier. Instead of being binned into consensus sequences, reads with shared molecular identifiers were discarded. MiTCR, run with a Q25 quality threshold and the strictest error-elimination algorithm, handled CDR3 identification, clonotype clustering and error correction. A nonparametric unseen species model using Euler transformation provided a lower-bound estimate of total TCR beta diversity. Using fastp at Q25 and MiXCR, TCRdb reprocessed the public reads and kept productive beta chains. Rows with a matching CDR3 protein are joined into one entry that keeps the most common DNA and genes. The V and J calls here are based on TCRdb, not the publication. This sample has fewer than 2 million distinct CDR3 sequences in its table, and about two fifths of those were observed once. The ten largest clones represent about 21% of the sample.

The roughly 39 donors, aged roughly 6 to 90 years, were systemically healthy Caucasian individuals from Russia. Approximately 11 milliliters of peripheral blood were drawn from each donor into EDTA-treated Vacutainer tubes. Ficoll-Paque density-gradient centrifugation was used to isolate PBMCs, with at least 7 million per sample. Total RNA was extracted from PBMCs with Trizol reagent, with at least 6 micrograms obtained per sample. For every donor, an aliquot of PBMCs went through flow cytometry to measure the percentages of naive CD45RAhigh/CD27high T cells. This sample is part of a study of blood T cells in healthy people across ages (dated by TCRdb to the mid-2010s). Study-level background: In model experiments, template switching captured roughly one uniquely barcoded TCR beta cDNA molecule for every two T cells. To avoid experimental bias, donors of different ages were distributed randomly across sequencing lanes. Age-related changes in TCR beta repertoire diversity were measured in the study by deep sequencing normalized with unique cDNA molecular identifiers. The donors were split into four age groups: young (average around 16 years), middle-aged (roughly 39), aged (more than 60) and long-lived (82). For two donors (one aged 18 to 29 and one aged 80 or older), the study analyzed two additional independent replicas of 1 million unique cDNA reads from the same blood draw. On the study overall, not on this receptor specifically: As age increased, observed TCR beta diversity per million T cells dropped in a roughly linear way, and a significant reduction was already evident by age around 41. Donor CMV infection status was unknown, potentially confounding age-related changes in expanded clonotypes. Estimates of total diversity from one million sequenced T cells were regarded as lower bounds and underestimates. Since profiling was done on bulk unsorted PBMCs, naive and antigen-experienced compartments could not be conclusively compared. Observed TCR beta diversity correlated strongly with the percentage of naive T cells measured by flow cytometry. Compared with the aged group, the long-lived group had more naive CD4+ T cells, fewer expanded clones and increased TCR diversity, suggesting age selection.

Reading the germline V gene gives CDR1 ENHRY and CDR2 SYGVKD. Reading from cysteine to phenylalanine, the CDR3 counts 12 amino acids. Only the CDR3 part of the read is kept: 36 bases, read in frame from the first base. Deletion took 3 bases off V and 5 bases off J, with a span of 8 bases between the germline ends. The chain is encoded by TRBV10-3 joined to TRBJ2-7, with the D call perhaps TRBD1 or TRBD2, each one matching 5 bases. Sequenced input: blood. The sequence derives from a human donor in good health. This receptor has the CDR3 CAISDVGDEQYF. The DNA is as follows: TGTGCCATCAGTGATGTGGGGGACGAGCAGTACTTC.